This T cell receptor beta chain is from a study of blood T cell repertoires in COVID-19. Turning to the study itself: PBMCs, B-cell-depleted T cells, or T cells provided the cDNA or gDNA that made up the material.

The germline CDR1 and CDR2 sequences are WSHSY and SAAADI. With 7 bases clipped from V and 6 bases from J, the junction kept 7 bases outside the gene matches. This CDR3 comprises 14 residues. Study processing details: Estimation of nucleated cell counts relied on the amplification of reference gene primers. The data were produced by immunoSEQ multiplex PCR, yet TCRdb's version contains in-frame clones alone and is incomplete. V and J calls and clone size are copied from that table; D and trimming were computed from the DNA. The sample includes about 21,000 clones, about four fifths of them seen just once.

The material sequenced was peripheral blood. The rearrangement uses TRBV10-2 and TRBJ2-4; the match to TRBD1 covers 9 bases. The sequence derives from a human donor in a cohort sampled during active COVID-19. Here the CDR3 reads CASTTPGQGNIQYF. The CDR3 DNA reads TGCGCCAGCACTACACCGGGACAGGGAAACATTCAGTACTTC.